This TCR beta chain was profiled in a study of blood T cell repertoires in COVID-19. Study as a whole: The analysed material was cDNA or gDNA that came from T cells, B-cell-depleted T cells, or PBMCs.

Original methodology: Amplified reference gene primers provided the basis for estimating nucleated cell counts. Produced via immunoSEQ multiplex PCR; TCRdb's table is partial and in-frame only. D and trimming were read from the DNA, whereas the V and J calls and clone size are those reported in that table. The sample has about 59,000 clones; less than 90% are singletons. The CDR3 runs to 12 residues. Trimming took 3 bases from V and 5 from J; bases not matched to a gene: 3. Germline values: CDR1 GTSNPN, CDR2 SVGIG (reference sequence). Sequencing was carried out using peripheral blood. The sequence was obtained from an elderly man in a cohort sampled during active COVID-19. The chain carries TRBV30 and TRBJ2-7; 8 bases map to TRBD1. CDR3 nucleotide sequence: TGTGCCTGGAGCCGGGACAGGAACGAGCAGTACTTC. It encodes CAWSRDRNEQYF. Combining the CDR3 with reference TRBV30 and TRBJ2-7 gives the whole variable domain SQTIHQWPATLVQPVGSPLSLECTVEGTSNPNLYWYRQAAGRGLQLLFYSVGIGQISSEVPQNLSASRPQDRQFILSSKKLLLSDSGFYLCAWSRDRNEQYFGPGTRLTVT.